These T cell receptor beta chains were read from a single sample in a study of cytomegalovirus exposure and HLA in healthy donors. Profiling relied on immunoSEQ multiplex PCR, and the TCRdb table lists in-frame clones only, not all of them. This repertoire shows some 180,000 clones, 80% found once; its top ten account for roughly 1.4%. Input material: PBMCs. These receptors came from a girl between 5 and 17 years old in good health and CMV-seropositive. The CDR3 runs from the conserved cysteine through the conserved F or W. The D gene is left open where the match is weak. Where a row states a size, it is once, few, many or the class of an expanded clone; other rows omit it.

CDR3 length: 14
D gene: .
clone size: .
J gene: TRBJ2-7
V gene: TRBV30
CDR3 DNA: TGTGCCTGGAGTTCGTTCCGACTCCCATACGAGCAGTACTTC
CDR3 protein: CAWSSFRLPYEQYF

CDR3 length: 14
D gene: .
clone size: .
J gene: TRBJ1-1
V gene: TRBV6-1
CDR3 DNA: TGTGCCAGCAGTGAATGGAGGCTGGGGACTGAAGCTTTCTTT
CDR3 protein: CASSEWRLGTEAFF

CDR3 length: 16
D gene: .
clone size: once
J gene: TRBJ1-4
V gene: TRBV28
CDR3 DNA: TGTGCCAGCAGTTTTCGGGGGGGGCGGGCTAATGAAAAACTGTTTTTT
CDR3 protein: CASSFRGGRANEKLFF

CDR3 length: 14
D gene: .
clone size: .
J gene: TRBJ2-7
V gene: TRBV14
CDR3 DNA: TGTGCCAGCAGCCAAGGACAGGAGAGCTACGAGCAGTACTTC
CDR3 protein: CASSQGQESYEQYF

CDR3 length: 13
D gene: .
clone size: .
J gene: TRBJ2-3
V gene: TRBV18
CDR3 DNA: TGTGCCAGCTCACCATCTAGCACAGATACGCAGTATTTT
CDR3 protein: CASSPSSTDTQYF

CDR3 length: 16
D gene: .
clone size: .
J gene: TRBJ2-5
V gene: TRBV29-1
CDR3 DNA: TGCAGCGTTGAAGGGAAGGGGGGGGAAAGCCAAGAGACCCAGTACTTC
CDR3 protein: CSVEGKGGESQETQYF

CDR3 length: 18
D gene: .
clone size: .
J gene: TRBJ2-2
V gene: TRBV15
CDR3 DNA: TGTGCCACCAGCAGAGATCTCATGGTGGGAGGACCGGTCGGGGAGCTGTTTTTT
CDR3 protein: CATSRDLMVGGPVGELFF

CDR3 length: 15
D gene: .
clone size: few
J gene: TRBJ2-3
V gene: TRBV10-3
CDR3 DNA: TGTGCCATCAGTGAGAGGCTAGCGACCACGGATACGCAGTATTTT
CDR3 protein: CAISERLATTDTQYF

CDR3 length: 12
D gene: .
clone size: .
J gene: TRBJ2-7
V gene: TRBV2
CDR3 DNA: TGTGCCAGCCAAGGCGGGCCTCTCGAGCAGTACTTC
CDR3 protein: CASQGGPLEQYF

CDR3 length: 15
D gene: .
clone size: .
J gene: TRBJ1-1
V gene: TRBV7-9
CDR3 DNA: TGTGCCAGCAGCCCCTCCAGCGTTTCTGGCACTGAAGCTTTCTTT
CDR3 protein: CASSPSSVSGTEAFF

CDR3 length: 12
D gene: TRBD2
clone size: .
J gene: TRBJ2-7
V gene: TRBV27
CDR3 DNA: TGTGCCAGCAGGCCGGGAGGGGCGCAGCAGTACTTC
CDR3 protein: CASRPGGAQQYF

CDR3 length: 13
D gene: .
clone size: .
J gene: TRBJ2-5
V gene: TRBV6-5
CDR3 DNA: TGTGCCAGCAGTTACTCAGAGAAAGAGACCCAGTACTTC
CDR3 protein: CASSYSEKETQYF

CDR3 length: 16
D gene: .
clone size: .
J gene: TRBJ1-2
V gene: TRBV27
CDR3 DNA: TGTGCCAGCAGTTCATCCCGCGGAGGGAAGGGGTATGGCTACACCTTC
CDR3 protein: CASSSSRGGKGYGYTF

CDR3 length: 15
D gene: TRBD2
clone size: .
J gene: TRBJ2-3
V gene: TRBV6-6
CDR3 DNA: TGTGCCAGCACCCGTGGAGCGGGAGGAAAGGGTACGCAGTATTTT
CDR3 protein: CASTRGAGGKGTQYF

CDR3 length: 16
D gene: .
clone size: .
J gene: TRBJ1-2
V gene: TRBV9
CDR3 DNA: TGTGCCAGCAGCGTAGGGGTCGGACAGATCAACTATGGCTACACCTTC
CDR3 protein: CASSVGVGQINYGYTF

CDR3 length: 14
D gene: .
clone size: .
J gene: TRBJ1-1
V gene: TRBV18
CDR3 DNA: TGTGCCAGCTCACCGGGCAGGCAGAACACTGAAGCTTTCTTT
CDR3 protein: CASSPGRQNTEAFF

CDR3 length: 13
D gene: .
clone size: .
J gene: TRBJ1-2
V gene: TRBV11-2
CDR3 DNA: TGTGCCAGCAGGCCACAGGGCCTCTATGGCTACACCTTC
CDR3 protein: CASRPQGLYGYTF

CDR3 length: 14
D gene: TRBD2
clone size: once
J gene: TRBJ2-7
V gene: TRBV13
CDR3 DNA: TGTGCCAGCAGCTTCCTAAGCGGGAGGCGGGAGCAGTACTTC
CDR3 protein: CASSFLSGRREQYF

CDR3 length: 15
D gene: .
clone size: .
J gene: TRBJ1-2
V gene: TRBV6-1
CDR3 DNA: TGTGCCAGCAGTGATTACCGGATCGATAGCCCTGGCTACACCTTC
CDR3 protein: CASSDYRIDSPGYTF

CDR3 length: 16
D gene: TRBD2
clone size: .
J gene: TRBJ2-7
V gene: TRBV7-2
CDR3 DNA: TGTGCCAGCAGCTTAGGCCGACTAGCCGGCTCCTACGAGCAGTACTTC
CDR3 protein: CASSLGRLAGSYEQYF

CDR3 length: 17
D gene: TRBD2
clone size: .
J gene: TRBJ2-3
V gene: TRBV9
CDR3 DNA: TGTGCCAGCAGCGTCGCCGGACTAGCGTATCGCACAGATACGCAGTATTTT
CDR3 protein: CASSVAGLAYRTDTQYF

CDR3 length: 14
D gene: TRBD2
clone size: .
J gene: TRBJ2-7
V gene: TRBV11-1
CDR3 DNA: TGTGCCAGCAGCCCCGGACTAGCGGGAGCCATGCAGTACTTC
CDR3 protein: CASSPGLAGAMQYF

CDR3 length: 14
D gene: .
clone size: .
J gene: TRBJ2-5
V gene: TRBV6-6
CDR3 DNA: TGTGCCAGCACTGGTCCCAGGGTACAAGAGACCCAGTACTTC
CDR3 protein: CASTGPRVQETQYF

CDR3 length: 17
D gene: TRBD2
clone size: once
J gene: TRBJ2-1
V gene: TRBV13
CDR3 DNA: TGTGCCAGCAGCTCGACTGGGCTAGCGGGCCCGCCGGTTGAGCAGTTCTTC
CDR3 protein: CASSSTGLAGPPVEQFF

CDR3 length: 14
D gene: TRBD1
clone size: .
J gene: TRBJ1-1
V gene: TRBV10-3
CDR3 DNA: TGTGCCATCAAGTCCGGGACAGGGAACACTGAAGCTTTCTTT
CDR3 protein: CAIKSGTGNTEAFF

CDR3 length: 14
D gene: TRBD1
clone size: .
J gene: TRBJ1-2
V gene: TRBV27
CDR3 DNA: TGTGCCAGCAGTTTCGCGGACAGGGTGGGAGGCTACACCTTC
CDR3 protein: CASSFADRVGGYTF

CDR3 length: 14
D gene: TRBD1
clone size: .
J gene: TRBJ1-4
V gene: TRBV6-5
CDR3 DNA: TGTGCCAGCAGTAAGGGACAGGGGAATGAAAAACTGTTTTTT
CDR3 protein: CASSKGQGNEKLFF

CDR3 length: 14
D gene: TRBD1
clone size: once
J gene: TRBJ2-1
V gene: TRBV10-3
CDR3 DNA: TGTGCCATCACTTCCGGGACAGGGAAGAATGAGCAGTTCTTC
CDR3 protein: CAITSGTGKNEQFF